This T cell receptor beta chain was sequenced in a study of T-cell reconstitution after alpha-beta-depleted transplantation in children. General study results and limits: By about two months after transplant, alpha-beta T cells reportedly arose from several hundred graft clones that had expanded. Surviving recipient T cells and thymic progenitors accounted for the high day-60 TCRbeta diversity observed in some patients. A year had passed since transplant, and T-cell counts and diversity by then came mostly from newly produced T cells.

CDR3 size: 15 residues. Deletions cut 0 bases from V and 0 bases from J, with 7 bases between. Germline values: CDR1 SGHRS, CDR2 YFSETQ. Preparation of the TCRbeta library was carried out with unique molecular identifiers. TCRdb reprocessed the PCR reads via MiXCR and lists one record per CDR3 protein. This table holds roughly 570,000 distinct CDR3 sequences, 25% to 30% found once. As regards this clonotype: The antigen remains unidentified.

The sample here was PBMCs, taken before TCRalphabeta/CD19-depleted stem cell transplant. The genes are TRBV5-1 and TRBJ1-5; no clear D. The TCR originated in a boy younger than two with Wiskott-Aldrich syndrome, due to receive a stem cell transplant. This chain's CDR3 is CASSLVSGSNQPQHF. CDR3 DNA: TGCGCCAGCAGCTTGGTATCCGGTAGCAATCAGCCCCAGCATTTT.